The table lists the clone carrying this T cell receptor beta chain with many counts. The antigen is undetermined. This sample is drawn from a study of T cells in Graves' hyperthyroidism and ophthalmopathy. Whole-study findings and limits: Clonotypes that were expanded in thyroid above 0.001 mostly appeared in blood too.

Hyperthyroidism of Graves' type that showed no ophthalmopathy progression within 18 months was stable. Clinical symptoms, serum thyroxine, TRAb, thyroid ultrasound and orbital computed tomography informed diagnoses. The CDR3 is 17 amino acids. The germline gives CDR1 SGHAT, CDR2 FQNNGV. J was trimmed by 2 bases and V by 5 bases; bases with no gene match: 10. The source material, RNA transcripts, was used to amplify TCR beta CDR3 regions. First-round RT-PCR targeting the TCR CDR3 was performed with the HTBI primer set. TCRdb re-derived calls from the multiplex PCR reads in MiXCR, one entry per CDR3 protein. The sample includes more than 300,000 distinct CDR3 sequences, approximately 15% of them seen just once.

The gene calls are TRBV11-2 and TRBJ2-1; TRBD1 agrees at 9 bases. The specimen sequenced was blood. This receptor was identified in a woman aged 60 to 75 with Graves' hyperthyroidism. The CDR3 region is CASSTRRDRETYNEQFF. The CDR3, as DNA: TGTGCCAGCAGCACTCGTCGGGACAGGGAAACCTACAATGAGCAGTTCTTC.